This T cell receptor beta chain appears in the sequencing data of a study of read filtering for tumor transcriptome and immune sequencing. The wider study: Among patients, 17 to 20 were male and approximately 15 female, aged about 45 to 85 (mean about 66). Whole-transcriptome libraries were prepared after DNase treatment. Whole-study findings and limits: IR-seq captured clonotypes deeper and more reliably than RNA-seq.

Molecular barcoded adaptors covering alpha/delta and beta/gamma chains were used on roughly 370 ng RNA. TCRdb reanalysed the reads using MiXCR and keeps one entry per CDR3 protein. The sample lists about 39,000 distinct CDR3 sequences, 12% to 15% occurring once. This CDR3 is 13 amino acids long. CDR1 and CDR2 (germline): SGDLS, YYNGEE. Trimming took 2 bases from V and 2 from J, leaving 5 bases between them. This clonotype was found many times. What it binds is not known. This sequence was found in a donor older than 35 with multiple myeloma. Source material: a population of CD138-negative cells sorted from bone marrow. J is TRBJ1-3 and V is TRBV9; D call uncertain. The CDR3 DNA follows: TGTGCCAGCAGCGTTTTGGCTGGAAACACCATATATTTT. This translates into CASSVLAGNTIYF.